These T cell receptor beta chains were read from a single sample in a study of PD-L1 blockade in urothelial cancer. The protocol was immunoSEQ multiplex PCR, while the TCRdb copy is restricted to in-frame clones and leaves out a portion. The profile covers about 74,000 clones, with 90% appearing a single time and 3.5% to 5% taken by the ten largest. The sequencing here drew on PBMCs, taken around atezolizumab (anti-PD-L1) treatment. The receptor source for this set is an older man with urothelial cancer. The CDR3 runs from the conserved cysteine through the conserved F or W. D genes are given only for firm matches. Only some rows state a clone size, as once, few, many or a class for expanded clones.

TRBJ2-2,16,TRBV28,NA,TRBD2,TGTGCCAGCAGTCTAAGCGGGAGAGGCTATACCGGGGAGCTGTTTTTT,CASSLSGRGYTGELFF
TRBJ1-4,17,TRBV16,few,TRBD1,TGTGCCAGCAGCCCCCGGGACAGGGGTTACACTAATGAAAAACTGTTTTTT,CASSPRDRGYTNEKLFF
TRBJ2-2,13,TRBV11-2,NA,NA,TGTGCCAGCAGCTTGGCAGGGACCGGGGAGCTGTTTTTT,CASSLAGTGELFF
TRBJ2-3,17,TRBV7-8,NA,TRBD2,TGTGCCAGCAGCTTATGGGCTAGCGGGACTAGCACAGATACGCAGTATTTT,CASSLWASGTSTDTQYF
TRBJ2-4,14,TRBV19,few,TRBD1,TGTGCCAGTAGTGGGGACAGGGCCAAAAACATTCAGTACTTC,CASSGDRAKNIQYF
TRBJ1-5,15,TRBV19,NA,NA,TGTGCCAGTAGTAGACGCGGTGGGGGGAATCAGCCCCAGCATTTT,CASSRRGGGNQPQHF
TRBJ2-1,16,TRBV19,NA,TRBD2,TGTGCCAGTAGGAAACTAGCGGCCAGCTCCTACAATGAGCAGTTCTTC,CASRKLAASSYNEQFF
TRBJ2-1,16,TRBV2,NA,NA,TGTGCCAGCAGTGGTCCGCAGCGGGCCTCCTACAATGAGCAGTTCTTC,CASSGPQRASYNEQFF
TRBJ1-5,15,TRBV6-6,once,NA,TGTGCCAGCAGAGGGGAGGGATCGGGCAATCAGCCCCAGCATTTT,CASRGEGSGNQPQHF
TRBJ2-1,15,TRBV14,NA,TRBD2,TGTGCCAGCAGGCTGACTAGCGGGAGGGCGAATGAGCAGTTCTTC,CASRLTSGRANEQFF
TRBJ2-5,13,TRBV6-1,NA,NA,TGTGCCAGCAGTGAACGGGAGCGGCAGACCCAGTACTTC,CASSERERQTQYF
TRBJ2-3,16,TRBV9,NA,TRBD1,TGTGCCAGCAGCGTAGAACAGGGGGGTTTTGTGGATACGCAGTATTTT,CASSVEQGGFVDTQYF
TRBJ2-1,18,TRBV15,NA,TRBD2,TGTGCCACCAGCAGGGGACTAGCGGGACAAAATTACTACAATGAGCAGTTCTTC,CATSRGLAGQNYYNEQFF
TRBJ2-1,12,TRBV6-6,once,NA,TGTGCCAGCAGTTACCCGAGCAATGAGCAGTTCTTC,CASSYPSNEQFF
TRBJ1-2,15,TRBV28,NA,TRBD1,TGTGCCAGCAGTGGGCAGGGGGCGCGGGGCTATGGCTACACCTTC,CASSGQGARGYGYTF
TRBJ2-3,17,TRBV25-1,NA,TRBD1,TGTGCCAGCAGTTCAGTCACAGGGGGCGCTGGCACAGATACGCAGTATTTT,CASSSVTGGAGTDTQYF
TRBJ1-3,16,TRBV6-1,NA,NA,TGTGCCAGCAGTGAAGCCGGCGGGGGCTCTGGAAACACCATATATTTT,CASSEAGGGSGNTIYF
TRBJ1-5,15,TRBV5-1,NA,TRBD1,TGCGCCAGCAGCTTGGGGGGGACAGGGTATCAGCCCCAGCATTTT,CASSLGGTGYQPQHF
TRBJ2-2,16,TRBV28,NA,TRBD2,TGTGCCAGCAGTTTTCGGGGGGGTGCGAACACCGGGGAGCTGTTTTTT,CASSFRGGANTGELFF
TRBJ2-1,13,TRBV29-1,NA,TRBD1,TGCAGCGATCTAGGGACAGGGGTGAATGAGCAGTTCTTC,CSDLGTGVNEQFF
TRBJ1-5,15,TRBV18,NA,NA,TGTGCCAGCTCACCAGGGGGAGGAGGCAATCAGCCCCAGCATTTT,CASSPGGGGNQPQHF
TRBJ2-7,18,TRBV28,NA,TRBD1,TGTGCCAGCAGCATCGGACAGGGGCCCCGCGCGGATTACTACGAGCAGTACTTC,CASSIGQGPRADYYEQYF
TRBJ2-1,14,TRBV19,NA,NA,TGTGCCAGCAGGTCTAGCAGGAGTACGAATGAGCAGTTCTTC,CASRSSRSTNEQFF
TRBJ2-3,14,TRBV6-6,few,TRBD2,TGTGCCAGCCTAGCGGGAGCTAGGTCAGATACGCAGTATTTT,CASLAGARSDTQYF
TRBJ1-1,13,TRBV10-3,NA,NA,TGTGCCATCAGTGGACAGGAGAACACTGAAGCTTTCTTT,CAISGQENTEAFF
TRBJ2-7,14,TRBV18,NA,NA,TGTGCCAGCTCACCACTACAGGGTTCCGACGAGCAGTACTTC,CASSPLQGSDEQYF
TRBJ2-7,13,TRBV28,NA,NA,TGTGCCAGCAGTTTGACAGGTTCCGTCGAGCAGTACTTC,CASSLTGSVEQYF
TRBJ2-3,14,TRBV10-3,NA,TRBD2,TGTGCCATCAGTGATCAGCGGGAGGCAGATACGCAGTATTTT,CAISDQREADTQYF
TRBJ2-1,16,TRBV5-1,NA,TRBD2,TGCGCCAGCAGCCTCGGGACTAGCGGGAGGGCGTATGAGCAGTTCTTC,CASSLGTSGRAYEQFF
TRBJ2-2,15,TRBV28,NA,TRBD1,TGTGCCAGCAGTAACCAGGGGGTGGGCACCGGGGAGCTGTTTTTT,CASSNQGVGTGELFF
TRBJ2-1,17,TRBV11-2,once,NA,TGTGCCAGCACTAACTCTGTCGGGGGAAGCTCCTACAATGAGCAGTTCTTC,CASTNSVGGSSYNEQFF
TRBJ2-7,15,TRBV6-1,NA,TRBD2,TGTGCCAGCAGTGAACGCGGGAGGGCCGCTCTCGAGCAGTACTTC,CASSERGRAALEQYF
TRBJ2-6,16,TRBV11-2,NA,NA,TGTGCCAGCAGCCGTACGGGGGTCTCTGGGGCCAACGTCCTGACTTTC,CASSRTGVSGANVLTF
TRBJ2-3,17,TRBV11-2,few,TRBD2,TGTGCCAGCAGCTTAGACCTCTTAGCGGGAGGAGGAGATACGCAGTATTTT,CASSLDLLAGGGDTQYF
TRBJ2-4,12,TRBV7-2,NA,NA,TGTGCCAGCAGCTACCAGGGTTCCGAGTGGGCCTTC,CASSYQGSEWAF
TRBJ1-2,14,TRBV19,NA,TRBD1,TGTGCCAGTAGTAAATTGGACAGGATCTATGGCTACACCTTC,CASSKLDRIYGYTF